This is a list of T cell receptor beta chains from one sample in a study of response to subunit inactivated influenza vaccine. Each CDR3 protein is one row after TCRdb ran MiXCR on the RT-PCR reads. The sample yields roughly 670,000 distinct CDR3 sequences, around 13% seen once. This material consisted of PBMCs from blood, taken 14 days before vaccination. The receptors originated from a man in his fifties or sixties who received an inactivated influenza vaccine. The conserved cysteine and the conserved F or W are not part of the CDR3 here.

V gene: TRBV28
J gene: TRBJ2-3
CDR3 protein: ASSLSSGILQDTQY

V gene: TRBV3-1
J gene: TRBJ2-6
CDR3 protein: ASSPVNSGANVLT

V gene: TRBV12-3/TRBV12-4
J gene: TRBJ2-3
CDR3 protein: ASRSSGSTDTQY

V gene: TRBV2
J gene: TRBJ2-7
CDR3 protein: ASARGLAYEQY

V gene: TRBV4-2
J gene: TRBJ2-4
CDR3 protein: ASSQSWIAKNIQY

V gene: TRBV5-5
J gene: TRBJ2-1
CDR3 protein: ASSLEAETMNNEQF

V gene: TRBV10-3
J gene: TRBJ2-3
CDR3 protein: ATWTSGIQDTQY

V gene: TRBV12-3/TRBV12-4
J gene: TRBJ2-2
CDR3 protein: ASSPGTGVNTGELF

V gene: TRBV25-1
J gene: TRBJ2-2
CDR3 protein: ASKGIGQTYGELF

V gene: TRBV15
J gene: TRBJ1-5
CDR3 protein: ATSRSPAQPQH

V gene: TRBV28
J gene: TRBJ2-3
CDR3 protein: ASSPMQGTSGRVTDTQY

V gene: TRBV20-1
J gene: TRBJ2-3
CDR3 protein: SARDLQSISGGPASRTDTQY

V gene: TRBV4-3
J gene: TRBJ2-5
CDR3 protein: ASSQAGGPWETQY

V gene: TRBV28
J gene: TRBJ2-1
CDR3 protein: ASSLLGTSGVRDEQF

V gene: TRBV12-3/TRBV12-4
J gene: TRBJ2-7
CDR3 protein: ASSRRRDYEQY

V gene: TRBV11-2
J gene: TRBJ2-3
CDR3 protein: ASSFGDSLTDTQY

V gene: TRBV3-1
J gene: TRBJ2-7
CDR3 protein: ASSQGEWRLAGTGEQY

V gene: TRBV15
J gene: TRBJ2-5
CDR3 protein: ATSGLAPYQETQY

V gene: TRBV7-2
J gene: TRBJ1-1
CDR3 protein: ASSLIGTEAF

V gene: TRBV13
J gene: TRBJ2-3
CDR3 protein: ASSGQGDGTDTQY

V gene: TRBV7-9
J gene: TRBJ2-5
CDR3 protein: ASSLSSTQRETQY

V gene: TRBV7-2
J gene: TRBJ1-1
CDR3 protein: ASRPDTSNTEAF

V gene: TRBV19
J gene: TRBJ2-5
CDR3 protein: ALFPGRHQETQY

V gene: TRBV7-9
J gene: TRBJ2-3
CDR3 protein: ASRVITGPGTQY

V gene: TRBV7-9
J gene: TRBJ2-3
CDR3 protein: ASSLVDTQY

V gene: TRBV3-1
J gene: TRBJ2-7
CDR3 protein: ASSQPGQEDEQY

V gene: TRBV5-1
J gene: TRBJ2-2
CDR3 protein: ASSLIGANTGELF

V gene: TRBV12-3/TRBV12-4
J gene: TRBJ2-1
CDR3 protein: ASSFQLNEQF